This T cell receptor (beta chain) appears in the sequencing data of a study of shared T cell receptors in the human thymus. Sequencing used immunoSEQ multiplex PCR; TCRdb keeps in-frame clones, though not all of them. This table holds some 640,000 clones, around 87% found once. Trimming removed 6 bases from V and 8 bases from J; junction bases left unmatched: 11. Germline V gene lookup returns CDR1 ENHRY and CDR2 SYGVKD. The CDR3 has 14 residues. These same records also appear under a second study, on human thymus T cells. In that study: Thymic material originated from resections removed in the course of corrective heart surgery. Thymic and blood repertoires appeared to display a bias in their usage of V and J genes.

Sequenced input: thymocytes. The receptor was derived from a boy in the first two years of life with a congenital heart defect. The chain joins TRBV10-3 to TRBJ1-2; 8 bases agree with TRBD1. CDR3: CAISAQDRVTGYTF. CDR3 coding DNA: TGTGCCATCAGCGCTCAGGACAGGGTCACGGGCTACACCTTC.